Listed below are T cell receptor beta chains from one sample, sequenced in a study of identical twins. TCRdb redid the calling of the 5' RACE reads with MiXCR, one entry per CDR3 protein. The sample lists about 430,000 distinct CDR3 sequences, 15% to 20% seen once, with less than 15% in the top ten. The sequencing input was naive T cells sorted from blood. These receptors all stem from a man aged 50-59 years in good health. Both conserved end residues are trimmed from each CDR3. Fields, in order: V gene, CDR3 protein.

TRBV12-3/TRBV12-4,ASSLRPGKETQY
TRBV12-3/TRBV12-4,ASSLDMAYRNYGYT
TRBV4-3,ASSQRIGNSAYNSPLH
TRBV28,ASRMGPYNEQF
TRBV20-1,SAQGGLGSGANVLT
TRBV27,ASSETWVAGEKLF
TRBV11-2,ASLDREGLAGVMETQY
TRBV15,ATSRDGRSSSTDTQY
TRBV28,ASSPSSGGPDTQY
TRBV2,ASNPWDADTQY
TRBV12-3/TRBV12-4,ASSFDNAGIGGYT
TRBV11-2,ASSYPIGTYGGAGELF
TRBV12-3/TRBV12-4,ASSFHRDSPYEQY
TRBV10-3,AISEGRTSGGKRDTQY
TRBV3-1,ASSRARTGELF
TRBV10-3,AAGESTQY
TRBV7-9,ASSPPAGNNEQF
TRBV7-9,ASRSGLRETQY
TRBV29-1,SVRQGPNYGYT
TRBV18,ASSYARAETGELF
TRBV14,ASSHLAGGTTDTQY
TRBV5-1,ASSLKTTSGISEQY
TRBV10-2,ASSEPSRPF
TRBV28,ASGNPAKNIQY
TRBV21-1,ASSKGDSYNEQF
TRBV7-9,ASSSGEPQH
TRBV5-1,ASSLTGNREKLF
TRBV14,ASSQDPVRQVRGAF
TRBV5-4,ASSGRGLTDTQY
TRBV29-1,SVASPDRGAGELF
TRBV4-3,ASSHGTSGINEQF
TRBV6-1,ASTRVLDTEAF
TRBV6-1,ASKITTGDTGELF
TRBV6-5,ASSQLGGELF
TRBV27,ASSLSIMDSWNSPLH
TRBV29-1,SVEPGQGFNEQF
TRBV20-1,SANPLAGGRSSYNEQF
TRBV20-1,SADGTSGSQDTQY
TRBV20-1,CARDRDYTGELF
TRBV3-1,ASSQTSGGPTDTQY
TRBV4-1,ASSRQNNYGYT
TRBV15,ATSSRDSQETQY
TRBV4-3,TSSQEYQGVTDTQY
TRBV20-1,SARSTSGNYEQY